The sample holds one count of the clone carrying this T cell receptor beta chain. The data are from a study of shared clonotypes between healthy human individuals. The germline V gene has CDR1 SGHRS and CDR2 YFSETQ. The CDR3 has 16 amino acids. V lost 7 bases and J lost 6; bases outside the gene matches: 14. The study ran the assay at deep level. Generated by immunoSEQ multiplex PCR, the TCRdb table keeps only in-frame clones and is missing some. The sample consists of some 1.5 million clones, around 98% of them appearing once. The study separated CD4+ cells into CD45RA+ naive and CD45RA-negative memory subsets.

Sample: naive CD4+ T cells sorted from blood. Subset meaning: CD45RA+ positively selected. The sequence came from a man younger than 40 in good health. This chain links TRBV5-1 with TRBJ2-1; 9 bases fit TRBD2. This chain's CDR3 is CASGLLLAGNFNEQFF. The CDR3 coding sequence is TGCGCCAGCGGACTGCTCCTAGCGGGGAATTTCAATGAGCAGTTCTTC.